This record concerns one T cell receptor (beta chain) sequence. Its antigen remains unknown. This entry comes from a study of response to subunit inactivated influenza vaccine. The CDR3 loop spans 14 amino acids. Trimming took 1 base from V and 6 from J; bases not matched to a gene: 3. Germline V gene sequence: CDR1 MNHEY, CDR2 SVGAGI. Study findings and constraints: Researchers suggested that each seasonal influenza vaccination recruits few new T cells.

TCRdb reprocessed the RT-PCR reads with MiXCR, giving one entry per CDR3 protein. The table includes 600,000 to 850,000 distinct CDR3 sequences, approximately 14% detected once. This sample comprised PBMCs from blood, obtained approximately 15 days before vaccination. The source of this sequence is a man in his fifties or sixties who received an inactivated influenza vaccine. The rearrangement joins TRBV6-5 to TRBJ2-7; the match to TRBD1 covers 10 bases. CDR3 amino acids: CASSYWGQGFEQYF. DNA of the CDR3: TGTGCCAGCAGTTACTGGGGACAGGGGTTCGAGCAGTACTTC.